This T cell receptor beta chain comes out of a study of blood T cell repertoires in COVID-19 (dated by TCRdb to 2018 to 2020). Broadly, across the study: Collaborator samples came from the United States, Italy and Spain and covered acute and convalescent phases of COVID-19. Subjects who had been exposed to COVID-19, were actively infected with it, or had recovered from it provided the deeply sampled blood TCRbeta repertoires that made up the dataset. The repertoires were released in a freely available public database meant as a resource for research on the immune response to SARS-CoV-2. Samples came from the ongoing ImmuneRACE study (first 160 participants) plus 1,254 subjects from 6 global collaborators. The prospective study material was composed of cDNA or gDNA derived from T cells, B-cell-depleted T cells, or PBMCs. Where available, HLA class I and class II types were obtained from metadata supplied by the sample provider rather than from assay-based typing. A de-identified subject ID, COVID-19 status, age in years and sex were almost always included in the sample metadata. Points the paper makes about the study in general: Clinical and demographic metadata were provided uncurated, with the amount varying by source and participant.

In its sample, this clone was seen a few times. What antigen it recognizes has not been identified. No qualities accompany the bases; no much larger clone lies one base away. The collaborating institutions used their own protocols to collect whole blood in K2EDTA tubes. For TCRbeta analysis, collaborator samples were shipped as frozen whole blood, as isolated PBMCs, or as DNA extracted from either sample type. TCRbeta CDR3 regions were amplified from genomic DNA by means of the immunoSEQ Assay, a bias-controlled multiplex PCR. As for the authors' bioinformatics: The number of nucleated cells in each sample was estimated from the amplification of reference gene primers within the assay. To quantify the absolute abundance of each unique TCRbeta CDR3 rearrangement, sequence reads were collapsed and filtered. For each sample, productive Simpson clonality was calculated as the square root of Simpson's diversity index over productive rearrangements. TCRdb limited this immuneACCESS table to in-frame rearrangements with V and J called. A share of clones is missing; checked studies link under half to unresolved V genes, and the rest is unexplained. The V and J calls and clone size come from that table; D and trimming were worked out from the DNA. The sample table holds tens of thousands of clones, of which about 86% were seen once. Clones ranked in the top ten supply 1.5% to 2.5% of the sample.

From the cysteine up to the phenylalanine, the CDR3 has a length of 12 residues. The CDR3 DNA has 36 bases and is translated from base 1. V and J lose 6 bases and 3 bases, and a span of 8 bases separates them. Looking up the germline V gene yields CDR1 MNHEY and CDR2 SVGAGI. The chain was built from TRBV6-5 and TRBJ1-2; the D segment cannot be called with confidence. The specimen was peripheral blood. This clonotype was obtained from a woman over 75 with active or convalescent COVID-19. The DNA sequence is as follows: TGTGCCAGCAGCCGGAGGGACTATGGCTACACCTTC. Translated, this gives CASSRRDYGYTF.